The rows below give T cell receptor beta chains drawn from one sample of a study of shared clonotypes between healthy human individuals. The protocol was immunoSEQ multiplex PCR, while the TCRdb copy is restricted to in-frame clones and leaves out a portion. Among over a million clones listed, 75% to 85% were seen once. Sequencing was carried out using memory CD4+ T cells from PBMCs. The receptors here all came from a man between 18 and 35 years old in good health. Some clones in this sample may be carry-over from other donors' samples. Both conserved end residues are part of each CDR3. D genes are given only for firm matches. Size is stated for part of the rows, as once, few or many counts, or as a class when the clone is expanded.

DNA	CDR3	size	V	J	D
TGTGCTAGTGGTTTGAGGGGTCTAGCGGTACCAACTAGCTCCTACAATGAGCAGTTCTTC	CASGLRGLAVPTSSYNEQFF	few	TRBV12-5	TRBJ2-1	TRBD2
TGTGCCACCCTAGGGTCCCTGAGCAAAGGGAGGGCCCGTGATGAGCAGTTCTTC	CATLGSLSKGRARDEQFF	.	TRBV28	TRBJ2-1	TRBD2
TGTGCCAGTAGTATAGATTACCAGGGAAACTATGGCTACACCTTC	CASSIDYQGNYGYTF	once	TRBV19	TRBJ1-2	.
TGTGCCAGCACCCCTAGCGGGAGGGCCTCAGATACGCAGTATTTT	CASTPSGRASDTQYF	.	TRBV5-4	TRBJ2-3	TRBD2
TGTGCCAGCAGCCCCAGACAGGGGGCTCGGGAAAACTATGGCTACACCTTC	CASSPRQGARENYGYTF	.	TRBV27	TRBJ1-2	TRBD1
TGTGCCAGCAGTCCCAGGGCCAGCAATCAGCCCCAGCATTTT	CASSPRASNQPQHF	.	TRBV6-5	TRBJ1-5	.
TGTGCCAGCAGCTTAGCCAGCCCCATCCCCAATGAGCAGTTCTTC	CASSLASPIPNEQFF	.	TRBV7-2	TRBJ2-1	.
TGTGCCAGCAGTAAAGATGACAGCGCTAACTATGGCTACACCTTC	CASSKDDSANYGYTF	.	TRBV6-1	TRBJ1-2	.
TGTGCCAGCAGCCTTTTGGAGGACACTGAAGCTTTCTTT	CASSLLEDTEAFF	.	TRBV7-9	TRBJ1-1	.
TGTGCCAGCAGCTCGATTGCCGGGATGAGGGCTTTCTTT	CASSSIAGMRAFF	many	TRBV7-2	TRBJ1-1	.
TGTGCCAGTAGTGAGAGCTCTGGAAACACCATATATTTT	CASSESSGNTIYF	.	TRBV19	TRBJ1-3	.
TGTGCCAGCAGCTTTCCCCGAAACACCATATATTTT	CASSFPRNTIYF	.	TRBV11-2	TRBJ1-3	.
TGTGCCAGCAGGAGGGGACAGGGCGGGTACGAGCAGTACTTC	CASRRGQGGYEQYF	.	TRBV27	TRBJ2-7	TRBD1
TGTGCCAGCAGCAAGTGGGGGTGGGGGTACAATGAGCAGTTCTTC	CASSKWGWGYNEQFF	.	TRBV7-8	TRBJ2-1	.
TGCAGCGTTCACCTGGGGACCCCAGATACGCAGTATTTT	CSVHLGTPDTQYF	.	TRBV29-1	TRBJ2-3	.
TGTGCCAGCAGTTTCGAAAGGGGGCGTCTTACGGATACGCAGTATTTT	CASSFERGRLTDTQYF	.	TRBV28	TRBJ2-3	TRBD1
TGTGCCAGCAGCTTGGTGTCGGCAGGGCTGCAAGAGACCCAGTACTTC	CASSLVSAGLQETQYF	.	TRBV5-6	TRBJ2-5	.
TGTGCCAGCAGTTATCAGGGGAACACTGAAGCTTTCTTT	CASSYQGNTEAFF	.	TRBV2	TRBJ1-1	.
TGTGCCAGCAGCTTAGATCCGGGACTAGCGGGCAGTGAGCAGTTCTTC	CASSLDPGLAGSEQFF	.	TRBV7-2	TRBJ2-1	TRBD2
TGCGCCAGCAGCTTCCAGTCAGATAATTCACCCCTCCACTTT	CASSFQSDNSPLHF	once	TRBV5-1	TRBJ1-6	.
TGTGCCAGCAGTGCGCGACCGGACAGGGGGCCCTACGAGCAGTACTTC	CASSARPDRGPYEQYF	.	TRBV6-1	TRBJ2-7	TRBD1
TGTGCCAGCAGCCCTGGGACGAATACAGGCGGGGAGCTGTTTTTT	CASSPGTNTGGELFF	.	TRBV9	TRBJ2-2	.
TGTGCCAGCAGCGGGGGGGGACTAGCCCACGAGCAGTACTTC	CASSGGGLAHEQYF	.	TRBV9	TRBJ2-7	TRBD2
TGTGCCAGCTCACCACCACAGGGAACCTACGAGCAGTACTTC	CASSPPQGTYEQYF	.	TRBV18	TRBJ2-7	.
TGTGCCAGCAACTGGGGACTAGCGGCTCCCGAGTTCTTC	CASNWGLAAPEFF	few	TRBV6-4	TRBJ2-1	TRBD2
TGTGCCAGCAGCTTAGAGTTCGGGAACTTGAACACTGAAGCTTTCTTT	CASSLEFGNLNTEAFF	many	TRBV11-2	TRBJ1-1	.
TGCGCCAGCAGCTTGGCCTCTGTCAACTGGGAGCTGTTTTTT	CASSLASVNWELFF	.	TRBV5-1	TRBJ2-2	.
TGTGCCACCAGCAGAGTGGGCGGCTACGAGCAGTACTTC	CATSRVGGYEQYF	.	TRBV15	TRBJ2-7	.
TGTGCCAGCAGCTATGGGACTACTAATGAAAAACTGTTTTTT	CASSYGTTNEKLFF	.	TRBV7-9	TRBJ1-4	.
TGTGCCAGCAGCGTAGATGCCCAGTATGGGAGCTACACCTTC	CASSVDAQYGSYTF	.	TRBV9	TRBJ1-2	.
TGTGCCAGCAGCCAAGAGGTCGGGATGCCCCAGCATTTT	CASSQEVGMPQHF	.	TRBV14	TRBJ1-5	.
TGTGCCAGCAGCTTGGTATGGACTAGCGGGAAGGAGACCCAGTACTTC	CASSLVWTSGKETQYF	few	TRBV5-5	TRBJ2-5	TRBD2